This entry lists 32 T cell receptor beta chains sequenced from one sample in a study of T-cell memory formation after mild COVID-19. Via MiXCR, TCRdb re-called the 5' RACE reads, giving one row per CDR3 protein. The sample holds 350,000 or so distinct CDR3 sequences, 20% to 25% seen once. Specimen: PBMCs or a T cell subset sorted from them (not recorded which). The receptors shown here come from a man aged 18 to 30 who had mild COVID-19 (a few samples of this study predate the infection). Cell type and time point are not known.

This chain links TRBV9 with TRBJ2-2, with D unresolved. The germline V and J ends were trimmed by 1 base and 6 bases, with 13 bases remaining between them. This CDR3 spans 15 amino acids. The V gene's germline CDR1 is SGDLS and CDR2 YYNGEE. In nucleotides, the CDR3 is TGTGCCAGCAGCGTATCCGATCCGCGATCCGGGGAGCTGTTTTTT. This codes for CASSVSDPRSGELFF.

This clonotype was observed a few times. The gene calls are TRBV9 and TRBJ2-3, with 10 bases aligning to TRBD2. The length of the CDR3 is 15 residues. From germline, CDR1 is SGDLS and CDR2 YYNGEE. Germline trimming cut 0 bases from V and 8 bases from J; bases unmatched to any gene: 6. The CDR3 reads CASSVVASGGSTQYF. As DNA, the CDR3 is TGTGCCAGCAGCGTAGTGGCTAGCGGGGGCAGTACGCAGTATTTT.

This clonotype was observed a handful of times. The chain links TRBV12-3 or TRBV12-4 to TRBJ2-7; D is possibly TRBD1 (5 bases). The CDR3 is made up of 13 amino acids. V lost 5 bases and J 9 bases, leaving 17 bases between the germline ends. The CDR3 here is CASSNSGIAAQYV. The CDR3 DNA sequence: TGTGCCAGCAGTAACTCAGGGATTGCAGCGCAGTACGTC.

For the CDR3, the DNA is TGCGCCAGCAGTGGCAATAGCGGGGGCTCCGGGGAGCTGTTTTTT. Protein product: CASSGNSGGSGELFF. The J gene is TRBJ2-2, the V gene TRBV10-1, with 9 bases that match TRBD2. The V gene's germline CDR1 is WNHNN and CDR2 SYGVQD (reference sequence). This CDR3 is built from 15 residues. Trimming at V came to 4 bases and at J to 6 bases, leaving 6 bases not matched to a gene.

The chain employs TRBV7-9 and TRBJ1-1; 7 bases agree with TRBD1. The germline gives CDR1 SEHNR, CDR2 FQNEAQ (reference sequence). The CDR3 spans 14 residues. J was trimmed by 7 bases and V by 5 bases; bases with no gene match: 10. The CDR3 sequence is CASSPGQVAFEAFF. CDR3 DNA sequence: TGTGCCAGCAGCCCCGGACAGGTGGCTTTTGAAGCTTTCTTT.

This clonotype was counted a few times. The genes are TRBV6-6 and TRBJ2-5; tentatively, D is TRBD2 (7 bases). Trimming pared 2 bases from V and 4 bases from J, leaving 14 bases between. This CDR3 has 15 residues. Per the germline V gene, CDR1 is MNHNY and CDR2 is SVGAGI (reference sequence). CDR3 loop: CASSYEGAGAETQYF. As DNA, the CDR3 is TGTGCCAGCAGTTACGAGGGCGCGGGGGCAGAGACCCAGTACTTC.

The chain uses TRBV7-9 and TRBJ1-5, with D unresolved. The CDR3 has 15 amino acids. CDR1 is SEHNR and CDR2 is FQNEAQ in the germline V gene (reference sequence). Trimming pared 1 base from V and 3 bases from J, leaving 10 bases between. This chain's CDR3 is CASSLDGQSNQPQHF. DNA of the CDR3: TGTGCCAGCAGCTTAGACGGGCAGTCCAATCAGCCCCAGCATTTT.

The CDR3 region is CASSFGQGTLGYTF. CDR3 DNA sequence: TGCGCCAGCAGCTTCGGGCAGGGGACTTTAGGCTACACCTTC. The V call is TRBV5-1, the J call TRBJ1-2; tentatively, D is TRBD1 (6 bases). The germline gives CDR1 SGHRS, CDR2 YFSETQ. V shed 2 bases and J shed 8 bases, with 16 bases lying between them. This CDR3 region has 14 residues.

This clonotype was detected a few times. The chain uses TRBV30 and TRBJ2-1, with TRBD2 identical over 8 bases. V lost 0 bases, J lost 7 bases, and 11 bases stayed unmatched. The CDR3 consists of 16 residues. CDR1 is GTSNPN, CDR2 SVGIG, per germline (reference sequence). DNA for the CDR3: TGTGCCTGGAGTGTACTTCCGGGGGGGCCCGGGAATGAGCAGTTCTTC. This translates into CAWSVLPGGPGNEQFF.

DNA for the CDR3: TGTGCCAGCAGAAAACTCGGGACGGGGCACGAGCAGTACGTC. This codes for CASRKLGTGHEQYV. This chain connects TRBV28 to TRBJ2-7; D possibly matches TRBD1 or TRBD2 (5 bases each). The CDR3 sequence is 14 residues long. V lost 6 bases and J 5 bases, leaving 17 bases between the germline ends. CDR1 and CDR2 (germline): MDHEN, SYDVKM.

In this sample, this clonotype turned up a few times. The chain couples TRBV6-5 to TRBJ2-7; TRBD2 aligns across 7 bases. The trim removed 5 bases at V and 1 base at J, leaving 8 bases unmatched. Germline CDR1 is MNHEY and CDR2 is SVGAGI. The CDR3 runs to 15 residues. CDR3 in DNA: TGTGCCAGCAGTCCCCGGGGGGACTTATCCTACGAGCAGTACTTC. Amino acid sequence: CASSPRGDLSYEQYF.

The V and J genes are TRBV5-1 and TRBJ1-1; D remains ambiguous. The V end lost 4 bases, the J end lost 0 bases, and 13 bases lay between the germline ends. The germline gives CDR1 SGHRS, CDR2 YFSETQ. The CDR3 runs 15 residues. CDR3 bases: TGCGCCAGCAGCCTGATCGGCGCTATGAACACTGAAGCTTTCTTT. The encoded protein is CASSLIGAMNTEAFF.

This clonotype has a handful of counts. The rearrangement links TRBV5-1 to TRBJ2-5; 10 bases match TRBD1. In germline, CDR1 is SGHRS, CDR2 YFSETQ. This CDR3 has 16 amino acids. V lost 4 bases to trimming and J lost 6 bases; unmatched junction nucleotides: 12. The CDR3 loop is CASSAWTGGIEKTQYF. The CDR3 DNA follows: TGCGCCAGCAGCGCCTGGACAGGGGGTATCGAAAAGACCCAGTACTTC.

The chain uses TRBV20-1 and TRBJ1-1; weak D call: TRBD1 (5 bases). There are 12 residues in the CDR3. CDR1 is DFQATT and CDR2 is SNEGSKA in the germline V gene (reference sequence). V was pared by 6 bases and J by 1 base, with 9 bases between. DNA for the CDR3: TGCAGTGCCGGACACCCGAACACTGAAGCTTTCTTT. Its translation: CSAGHPNTEAFF.

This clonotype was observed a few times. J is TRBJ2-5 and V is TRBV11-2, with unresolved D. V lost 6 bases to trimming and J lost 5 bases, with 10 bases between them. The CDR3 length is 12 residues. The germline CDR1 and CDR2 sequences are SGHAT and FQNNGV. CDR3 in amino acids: CASRGLGETQYF. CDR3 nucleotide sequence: TGTGCCAGCAGGGGTCTAGGTGAGACCCAGTACTTC.

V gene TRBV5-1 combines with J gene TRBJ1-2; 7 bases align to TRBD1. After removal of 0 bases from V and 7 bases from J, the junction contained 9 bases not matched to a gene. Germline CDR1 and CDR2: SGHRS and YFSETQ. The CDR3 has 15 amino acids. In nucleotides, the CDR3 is TGCGCCAGCAGCTTGGGGGACAGAGGGGGCTCTGGCTACACCTTC. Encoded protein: CASSLGDRGGSGYTF.

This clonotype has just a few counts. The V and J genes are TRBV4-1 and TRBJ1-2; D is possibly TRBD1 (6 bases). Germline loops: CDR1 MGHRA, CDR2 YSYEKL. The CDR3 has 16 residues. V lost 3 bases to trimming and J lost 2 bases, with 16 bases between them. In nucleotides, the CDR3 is TGCGCCAGCAGCCATCCATCGGGGGGGGCAAACTATGGCTACACCTTC. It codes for CASSHPSGGANYGYTF.

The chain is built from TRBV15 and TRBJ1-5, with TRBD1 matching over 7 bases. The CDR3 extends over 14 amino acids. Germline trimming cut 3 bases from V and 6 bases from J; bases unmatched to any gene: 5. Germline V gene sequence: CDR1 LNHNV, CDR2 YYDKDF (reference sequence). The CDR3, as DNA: TGTGCCACCAGCAGCGGACAGGTCACTCAGCCCCAGCATTTT. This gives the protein CATSSGQVTQPQHF.

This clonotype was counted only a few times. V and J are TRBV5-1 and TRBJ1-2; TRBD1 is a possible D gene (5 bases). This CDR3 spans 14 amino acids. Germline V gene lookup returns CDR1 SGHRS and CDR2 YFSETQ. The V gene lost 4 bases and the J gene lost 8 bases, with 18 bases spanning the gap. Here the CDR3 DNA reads TGCGCCAGCAGCGGCGGGACCTCCAGGGAGGGCTACACCTTC. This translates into CASSGGTSREGYTF.

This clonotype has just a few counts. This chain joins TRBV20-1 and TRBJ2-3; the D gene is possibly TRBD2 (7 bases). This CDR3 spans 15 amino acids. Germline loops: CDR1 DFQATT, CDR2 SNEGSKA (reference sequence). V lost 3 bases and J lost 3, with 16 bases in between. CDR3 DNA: TGCAGTGCTAGCGGTGTCGGGGGGCGGACAGATACGCAGTATTTT. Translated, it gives CSASGVGGRTDTQYF.

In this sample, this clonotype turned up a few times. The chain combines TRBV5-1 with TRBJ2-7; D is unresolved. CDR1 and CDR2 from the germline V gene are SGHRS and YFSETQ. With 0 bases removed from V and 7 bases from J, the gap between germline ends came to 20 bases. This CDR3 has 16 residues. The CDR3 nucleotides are TGCGCCAGCAGCTTGGTATCGGGCAGGCCGCACGGTGAGCAGTACTTC. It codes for CASSLVSGRPHGEQYF.

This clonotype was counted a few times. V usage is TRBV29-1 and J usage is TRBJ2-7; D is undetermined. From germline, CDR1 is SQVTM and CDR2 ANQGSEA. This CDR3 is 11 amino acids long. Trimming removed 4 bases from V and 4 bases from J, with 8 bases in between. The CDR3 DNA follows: TGCAGCGTTGGAACGAGGTACGAGCAGTACTTC. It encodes CSVGTRYEQYF.

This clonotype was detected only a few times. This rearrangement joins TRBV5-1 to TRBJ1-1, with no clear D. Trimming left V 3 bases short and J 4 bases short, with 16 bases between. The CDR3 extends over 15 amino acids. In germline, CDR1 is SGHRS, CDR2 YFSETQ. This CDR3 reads CASSSRLHEGTEAFF. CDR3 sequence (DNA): TGCGCCAGCAGCTCCAGACTACACGAGGGCACTGAAGCTTTCTTT.

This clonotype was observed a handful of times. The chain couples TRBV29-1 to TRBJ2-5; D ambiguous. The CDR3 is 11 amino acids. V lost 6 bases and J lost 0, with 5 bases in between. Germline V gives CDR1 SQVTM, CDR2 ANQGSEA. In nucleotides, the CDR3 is TGCAGCGTCAGGTACCAAGAGACCCAGTACTTC. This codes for CSVRYQETQYF.

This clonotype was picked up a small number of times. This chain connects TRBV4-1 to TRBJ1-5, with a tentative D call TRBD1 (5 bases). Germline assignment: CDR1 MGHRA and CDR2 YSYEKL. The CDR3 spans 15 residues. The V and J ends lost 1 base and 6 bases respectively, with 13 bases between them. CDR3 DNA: TGCGCCAGCAGCCAAGGGGTCCCCGGGGGTCAGCCCCAGCATTTT. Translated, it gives CASSQGVPGGQPQHF.

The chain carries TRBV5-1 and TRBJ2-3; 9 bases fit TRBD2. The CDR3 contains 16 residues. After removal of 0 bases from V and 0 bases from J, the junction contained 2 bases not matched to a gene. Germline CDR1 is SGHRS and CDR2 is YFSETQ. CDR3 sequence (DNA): TGCGCCAGCAGCTTGGTTAGCGGGGGCAGCACAGATACGCAGTATTTT. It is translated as CASSLVSGGSTDTQYF.

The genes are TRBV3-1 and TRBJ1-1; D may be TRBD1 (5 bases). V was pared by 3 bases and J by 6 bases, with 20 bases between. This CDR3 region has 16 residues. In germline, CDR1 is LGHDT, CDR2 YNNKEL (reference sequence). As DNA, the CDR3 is TGTGCCAGCAGCCACCCCCGGGACGGGCCCAGGGCTGAAGCTTTCTTT. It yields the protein CASSHPRDGPRAEAFF.

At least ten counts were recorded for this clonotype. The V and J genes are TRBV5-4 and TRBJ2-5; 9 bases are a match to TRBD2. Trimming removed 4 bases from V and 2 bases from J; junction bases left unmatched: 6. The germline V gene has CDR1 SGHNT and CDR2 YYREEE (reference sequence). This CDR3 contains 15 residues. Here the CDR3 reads CASSVVLAGQETQYF. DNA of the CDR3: TGTGCCAGCAGCGTTGTCCTAGCGGGACAAGAGACCCAGTACTTC.

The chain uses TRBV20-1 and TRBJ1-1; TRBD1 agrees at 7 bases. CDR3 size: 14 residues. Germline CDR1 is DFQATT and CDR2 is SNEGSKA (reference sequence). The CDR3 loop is CSVDRLTMNTEAFF. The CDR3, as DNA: TGCAGCGTGGACAGGTTGACCATGAACACTGAAGCTTTCTTT.

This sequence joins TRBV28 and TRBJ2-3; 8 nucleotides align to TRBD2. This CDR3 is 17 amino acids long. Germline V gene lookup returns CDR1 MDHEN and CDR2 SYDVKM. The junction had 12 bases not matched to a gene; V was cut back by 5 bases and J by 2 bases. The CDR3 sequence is CASSPSLLAETTDTQYF. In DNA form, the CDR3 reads TGTGCCAGCAGTCCTTCTCTACTAGCGGAGACCACAGATACGCAGTATTTT.

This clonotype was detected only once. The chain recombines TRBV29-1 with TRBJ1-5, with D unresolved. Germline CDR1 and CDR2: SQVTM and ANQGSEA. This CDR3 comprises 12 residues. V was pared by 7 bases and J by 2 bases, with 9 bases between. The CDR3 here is CSAAMGNQPQHF. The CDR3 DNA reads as TGCAGCGCCGCGATGGGCAATCAGCCCCAGCATTTT.

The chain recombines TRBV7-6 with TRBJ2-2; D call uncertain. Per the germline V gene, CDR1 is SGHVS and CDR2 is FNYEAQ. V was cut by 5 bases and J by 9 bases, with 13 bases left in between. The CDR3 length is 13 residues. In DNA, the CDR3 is TGTGCCAGCAGCGTGACCACAGCCAGGGAGCTGTTTTTT. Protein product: CASSVTTARELFF.